The rows below give T cell receptor beta chains drawn from one sample of a study of T cell responses to AZD1222 COVID-19 vaccine. The method was immunoSEQ multiplex PCR; TCRdb's version includes in-frame clones alone and lacks a portion of them. The sample records about 59,000 clones, about four fifths being singletons. Sequenced here: peripheral blood, sampled on day 0 of AZD1222 vaccination. The receptors stem from an adult in good health. Both conserved end residues are trimmed from each CDR3.

TRBV6-5 ASSSQGVGETQY
TRBV29-1 SVQGTAGTEAF
TRBV6-5 ASTKDLAEETQY
TRBV6-2/TRBV6-3 ASSSGGETQY
TRBV18 ASSSTGLQGLLYGYT
TRBV4-3 ASSQDVRGRSTNEKLF
TRBV18 ASSPPSTYNEQF
TRBV15 ATSSYTQGRDYGYT
TRBV18 ASHWVRGSTDTQY
TRBV13 ASSWSGDTYEQY
TRBV30 AWVGVSAGTPNNYGYT
TRBV6-5 ASSPPGPAWGYT
TRBV28 ASSLVQGTSNQPQH
TRBV6-1 ASSEGLSYEQY
TRBV7-2 ASSFMTGYSGNTIY
TRBV5-1 ASSFEGNMNTEAF
TRBV5-5 ASTLMGMGYGYT
TRBV5-1 ASSLAGKETQY
TRBV5-1 ASCLLGGGSQETQY
TRBV29-1 SVVRDIDSYEQY
TRBV4-3 ASSQKSGQPQH
TRBV4-2 ASSHPGMNSPLH
TRBV4-1 ASSPSPSGGDEQF
TRBV4-2 ASSQDGGRGGLEQY
TRBV7-8 ASRMDGLYNEQF
TRBV18 ASSRNSNQPQH
TRBV6-5 ASSSRGSGDQPQH
TRBV6-6 ASSYGGSSPLH
TRBV4-2 ASSLGWGNTIY
TRBV19 ASSRQDSSYEQY
TRBV10-2 ASIGLAGDSSYNEQF
TRBV6-2/TRBV6-3 ASSLPRDRPFEAF
TRBV5-8 ASSLRQGEIYEQY
TRBV6-5 ATLSKSNNEQY
TRBV11-3 ASSLFSNNEQF
TRBV10-2 ASGAGAYNEQF